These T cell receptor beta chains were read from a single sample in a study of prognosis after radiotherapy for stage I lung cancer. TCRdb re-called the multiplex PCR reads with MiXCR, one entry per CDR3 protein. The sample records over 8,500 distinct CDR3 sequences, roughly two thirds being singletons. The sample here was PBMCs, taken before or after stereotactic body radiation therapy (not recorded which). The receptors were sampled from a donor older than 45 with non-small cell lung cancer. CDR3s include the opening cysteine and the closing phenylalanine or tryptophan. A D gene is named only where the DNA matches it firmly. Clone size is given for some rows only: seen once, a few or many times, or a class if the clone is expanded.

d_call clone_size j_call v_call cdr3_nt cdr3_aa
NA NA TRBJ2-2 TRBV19 TGTGCCAGTAGTATCCTGGGGGGCGGGGAGCTGTTTTTT CASSILGGGELFF
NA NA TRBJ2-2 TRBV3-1 TGTGCCAGCAGCCAAGGGTGGACCGGGGAGCTGTTTTTT CASSQGWTGELFF
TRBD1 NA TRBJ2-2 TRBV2 TGTGCCAGCAGTGAGGGACAGGTGATGCCCGGGGAGCTGTTTTTT CASSEGQVMPGELFF
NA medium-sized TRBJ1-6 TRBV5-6 TGTGCCAGCAGTGGGGGGTTGAGCCCCTATAATTCACCCCTCCACTTT CASSGGLSPYNSPLHF
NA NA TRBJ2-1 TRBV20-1 TGCAGTGCTAGAGACCCGGGGCCGAGAAATGAGCAGTTCTTC CSARDPGPRNEQFF
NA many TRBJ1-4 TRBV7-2 TGTGCCAGCAGCTTAGTGCCAGGGGAAGATGAAAAACTGTTTTTT CASSLVPGEDEKLFF
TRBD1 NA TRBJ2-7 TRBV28 TGTGCCAGCATCATACAGGGGGCAGCCTACGAGCAGTACTTC CASIIQGAAYEQYF
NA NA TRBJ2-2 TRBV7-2 TGTGCCAGCAGCTCAGGGAGGTGGGCGAACACCGGGGAGCTGTTTTTT CASSSGRWANTGELFF
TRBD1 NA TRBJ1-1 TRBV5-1 TGCGCCAGCAGCTGGTCCACCGGACAGGGGAACACTGAAGCTTTCTTT CASSWSTGQGNTEAFF
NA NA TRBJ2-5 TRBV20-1 TGCAGTGCTAGAGATACTAGACAAGAGACCCAGTACTTC CSARDTRQETQYF
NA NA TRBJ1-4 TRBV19 TGTGCCAGTAGTACCCGGGATTCTAATGAAAAACTGTTTTTT CASSTRDSNEKLFF
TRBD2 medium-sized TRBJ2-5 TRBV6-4 TGTGCCAGCAGTTACGTAAAGCGGGAGCTCTCCCAAGAGACCCAGTACTTC CASSYVKRELSQETQYF
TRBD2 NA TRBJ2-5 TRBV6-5 TGTGCCAGAAGTTACGTAAAGCGGGAGCTCTACCAAGAGACCCAGTACTTC CARSYVKRELYQETQYF
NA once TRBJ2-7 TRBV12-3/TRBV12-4 TGTGCCAGCAGTTTTTCGAGCTCCTACGAGCAGTACTTC CASSFSSSYEQYF
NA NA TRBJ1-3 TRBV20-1 TGCAGTGCCCCCGAGGGTTCAGTTAACTATGGCCCCGTCGGAAACACCATATATTTT CSAPEGSVNYGPVGNTIYF
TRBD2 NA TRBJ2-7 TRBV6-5 TGTGCCAGCAGTTACGTTAGCGGGAGTCTCTACGAGCAGTACTTC CASSYVSGSLYEQYF
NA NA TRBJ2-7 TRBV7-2 TGTGCCAGCAGCCGCCCCGTCTACGAGCAGTACTTC CASSRPVYEQYF
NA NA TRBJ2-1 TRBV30 TGTGCCTGGAGTGTACGTGATGAGCAGTTCTTC CAWSVRDEQFF
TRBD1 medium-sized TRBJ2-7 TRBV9 TGTGCCAGCAGCCCCGGACAGGGAACCTACGAGCAGTACTTC CASSPGQGTYEQYF
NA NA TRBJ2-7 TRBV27 TGTGCCAGCAGTTCTGTACCCTACGATCAGTACTTC CASSSVPYDQYF
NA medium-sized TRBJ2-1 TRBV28 TGTGCCAGCAGTTCCGGGGACGAGCAGTTCTTC CASSSGDEQFF
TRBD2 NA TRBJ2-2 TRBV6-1 TGTGCCAGCAGAAGGGAGGGCTTGGATCTGTTTTTT CASRREGLDLFF
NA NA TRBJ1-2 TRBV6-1 TGTGCCAGCGGCAGGGACACCTTAAAGGATGGCTACACCTTC CASGRDTLKDGYTF
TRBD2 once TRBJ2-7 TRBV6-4 TGTGCCAGCAGCGTCAGCCTAGCGGGAGTGGACGAGCAGTACTTC CASSVSLAGVDEQYF
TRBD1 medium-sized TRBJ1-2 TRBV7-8 TGTGCCAGCAGCTTAAGGGACAGGGGGGAGGTATATGGCTACACCTTC CASSLRDRGEVYGYTF
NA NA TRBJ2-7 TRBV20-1 TGCAGTGCTAGAGATCCAGCGAATCAACCATTTCCCTACGAGCAGTACTTC CSARDPANQPFPYEQYF
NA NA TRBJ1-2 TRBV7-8 TGTGCCAGCAGCTTTGAGGCTAACTATGGCTACACCTTC CASSFEANYGYTF
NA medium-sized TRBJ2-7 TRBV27 TGTGCCAGCAGTTTTGGACCCTACGAGCAGTACTTC CASSFGPYEQYF
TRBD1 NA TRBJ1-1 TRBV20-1 TGCAGTGCTAGAGACTTCGACAGGGAACGAGCTTTCTTT CSARDFDRERAFF
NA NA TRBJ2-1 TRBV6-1 TGTGCCAGCAGTGCGACAATCGTGAGACGTTATGAGCAGTTCTTC CASSATIVRRYEQFF
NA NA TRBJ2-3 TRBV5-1 TGCGCCAGCAGCCCGAGATACGGAGGCACAGATACGCAGTATTTT CASSPRYGGTDTQYF
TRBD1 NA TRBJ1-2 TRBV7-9 TGTGCCAGCAGCTCAGCGGGACAGGGGACCGATGGCTACACCTTC CASSSAGQGTDGYTF
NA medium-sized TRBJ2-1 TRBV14 TGTGCCAGCAGCCAAGTAGCACTAGGTGAGCAGTTCTTC CASSQVALGEQFF
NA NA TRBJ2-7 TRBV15 TGTGCCACCAGCAGAGATACCGGCAGGGACGGTGAGCAGTACTTC CATSRDTGRDGEQYF
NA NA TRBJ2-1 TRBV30 TGTGACTGGAGTCTCGGACGGGAGTGGGCTGAGCAGTTCTTC CDWSLGREWAEQFF
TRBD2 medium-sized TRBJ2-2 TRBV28 TGTGCCAGCAGTCGTAGAGCGGGAGGGCCCGGGGAGCTGTTTTTT CASSRRAGGPGELFF
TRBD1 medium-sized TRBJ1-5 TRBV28 TGTGCCAGCAGCGGGACAGGCAATCAGCCCCAGCATTTT CASSGTGNQPQHF
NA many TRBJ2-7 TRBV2 TGTGCCAGCAGTGAAGAAGGTATTACCTACGAGCAGTACTTC CASSEEGITYEQYF
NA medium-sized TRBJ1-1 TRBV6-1 TGTGCCAGCAGTAAACAGGGCGATCGCACTGAAGCTTTCTTT CASSKQGDRTEAFF
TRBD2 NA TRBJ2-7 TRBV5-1 TGCGCCAGCAGCTTGGCGGGACTAGCGGGAGTTGTACCCCCCTACGAGCAGTACTTC CASSLAGLAGVVPPYEQYF
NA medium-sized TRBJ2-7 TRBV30 TGTGCCTGGAGTAGGGCGGGACTTCGGGAGCAGTACTTC CAWSRAGLREQYF
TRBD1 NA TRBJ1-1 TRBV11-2 TGTGCCAGCAGCTTCGGACAGGCGAACACTGAAGCTTTCTTT CASSFGQANTEAFF
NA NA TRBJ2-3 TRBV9 TGTGCCAGCAACCTCTACGGGGATAAACAGTATTTT CASNLYGDKQYF
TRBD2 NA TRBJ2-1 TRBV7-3 TGTGCCATTAGCCTCGGGGTAGCGGGGTACAATGAGCAGTTCTTC CAISLGVAGYNEQFF